This T cell receptor beta chain was obtained from a study of T cells after yellow fever vaccination (dated by TCRdb to about 2019). Concerning the study at large: The SMART-Seq v4 Ultra Low Input RNA kit was used to prepare libraries from fractions with low cell numbers. To follow T-cell clones before and after primary and booster YFV17D yellow fever vaccination, bulk TCR alpha and beta repertoires were sequenced over time. The cohort comprised two healthy male donors, one aged 18 to 29 and one aged 30 to 40 years. Bulk PBMC replicates and cell subsets were isolated from blood drawn at multiple timepoints before and after both primary and secondary immunization.

The paper as a whole reports these results and caveats: Because only two donors were included in the study, the extent to which the findings can be generalized is limited. FACS-sorted repertoires could contain abundant contaminating clonotypes from the bulk population, so computational filtering was required. A small share of clonotypes occurred in both CD4 and CD8 compartments, likely arising from convergent recombination. After the booster, most of the clones that had expanded following primary vaccination were detected again (roughly 97% of CD4 and roughly 90% of CD8), which suggests that memory was broadly maintained. Compared with the primary T-cell response, the secondary T-cell response was weaker but faster, peaking on day 5 rather than day 15.

This clonotype was seen a few times. Its antigen has not been determined. The sample holds no much larger clone one base away, and base qualities are not on file. TCR cDNA was synthesized by 5'RACE template switching, which introduced a universal primer site and unique molecular identifiers. Priming for cDNA synthesis came from both the TCR alpha and TCR beta constant segments. Library amplification involved two PCR steps, and the second step added sample barcodes and sequencing adapters. Libraries were sequenced on Illumina HiSeq 2500 (2x100 bp) or NovaSeq (2x150 bp). The paper's data handling went like this. Demultiplexing of reads and collapsing into UMI consensus sequences were performed with MIGEC, and V(D)J alignment was carried out with MiXCR. Using edgeR on replicate PBMC samples, clonotypes were called vaccine-responding if FDR was below 0.01 and the log2 fold change was above 5 up to day 15. Bulk clonotypes were assigned CD4 or CD8 identity according to which sequenced CD4 or CD8 repertoire held them at higher abundance. The public reads were reprocessed in TCRdb via fastp at Q25 and MiXCR, keeping in-frame beta chains. Each record represents a unique CDR3 protein, reported with the most common genes and DNA among its rows. The V and J calls were determined by TCRdb, not by the authors. Present in this sample are approximately 160,000 distinct CDR3 sequences, approximately 6.2% of which were seen just once. The ten largest clones represent 2.5% to 3.5% of the sample.

The treatment or condition tag for this specimen amounts to: live attenuated yellow fever vaccine strain. PBMCs were isolated from peripheral blood using a standard Ficoll-Paque protocol. Dynabeads CD4 and CD8 positive selection kits were used to isolate the CD4 and CD8 T-cell fractions. RNA was extracted with TriZol from bulk PBMCs, CD4 and CD8 fractions, and dextramer-positive and dextramer-negative fractions. This clonotype was sampled from a man aged 18 to 29 who received the YFV17D yellow fever vaccine. The specimen was CD4+ T cells sorted from PBMCs, collected on the day of the first yellow fever vaccination.

Here the CDR3 is given as CASSLGVIGVSPKFTDTQYF. The nucleotide sequence reads as follows: TGTGCCAGCAGCTTAGGTGTGATCGGGGTCTCCCCAAAATTCACAGATACGCAGTATTTT. The sequence joins TRBV11-1 to TRBJ2-3; TRBD2 is a possible D gene, resting on 5 matching bases. CDR1 SGHAT and CDR2 FQDESV were looked up in the germline V gene (reference sequence). CDR3 length: 20 amino acids, cysteine to phenylalanine. Just CDR3 DNA is preserved here, 60 bases in frame from base 1. V is cut by 1 base and J by 2 bases, and the space between the germline ends is 25 bases.